This paragraph covers one TCR beta chain sequence. Its antigen is undetermined. The data were obtained in a study of shared clonotypes between healthy human individuals. Study details: Each donor's CD4 naive and CD4 memory cells filled three plates apiece, CD8 naive two, and CD8 memory one. Study-level points and caveats: Despite large depth, sorted-subset datasets appeared incompletely sequenced.

Every immunoSEQ plate was one replicate of a subset's evenly spread DNA. Here immunoSEQ multiplex PCR was the method, and the copy in TCRdb shows in-frame clones only, minus some. The sample comprises some 2,100,000 clones, about 92% of which are singletons, and more than 1.5% rests with the top ten. The naive CD8 subset, CD45RO-negative cells positively selected for CCR7, excluded terminally differentiated effector memory CD45RA+ cells. This clonotype originated in a man in his late teens or twenties in good health. Some clones in this sample may be carry-over from other donors' samples. The sequenced sample was naive CD8+ T cells from PBMCs.

The CDR3 here is CAWSQGQEIYGYTF. Written as DNA, the CDR3 is TGTGCCTGGAGTCAAGGGCAGGAGATCTATGGCTACACCTTC. This chain joins TRBV30 and TRBJ1-2; no clear D gene. In germline, CDR1 is GTSNPN, CDR2 SVGIG (reference sequence). The ends were cut back, 2 bases at V and 4 bases at J, with 14 bases in the middle. This CDR3 is built from 14 residues.